The entry below gives a single T cell receptor beta chain sequence along with its context. The sample contains more than one DNA sequence encoding this CDR3. V gave up 4 bases and J gave up 8 bases; unmatched junction bases: 1. Germline V lookup: CDR1 MNHNS, CDR2 SASEGT. The CDR3 is 11 residues long. PCR was performed using 60 Vbeta and 13 Jbeta primers. Assay used: immunoSEQ multiplex PCR; TCRdb lists only in-frame clones, some missing. Of 75,000 to 100,000 clones in the sample, around 60% were seen once. This entry comes from a study of cytomegalovirus exposure and HLA in healthy donors. The chain couples TRBV6-1 to TRBJ1-1, with 7 nucleotides matching TRBD1. The clonotype was recovered from a man aged 60 to 69 in good health and CMV-seronegative. The sample comprised PBMCs. This CDR3 reads CASSVDREAFF. CDR3 DNA: TGTGCCAGCAGTGTGGACAGGGAAGCTTTCTTT.